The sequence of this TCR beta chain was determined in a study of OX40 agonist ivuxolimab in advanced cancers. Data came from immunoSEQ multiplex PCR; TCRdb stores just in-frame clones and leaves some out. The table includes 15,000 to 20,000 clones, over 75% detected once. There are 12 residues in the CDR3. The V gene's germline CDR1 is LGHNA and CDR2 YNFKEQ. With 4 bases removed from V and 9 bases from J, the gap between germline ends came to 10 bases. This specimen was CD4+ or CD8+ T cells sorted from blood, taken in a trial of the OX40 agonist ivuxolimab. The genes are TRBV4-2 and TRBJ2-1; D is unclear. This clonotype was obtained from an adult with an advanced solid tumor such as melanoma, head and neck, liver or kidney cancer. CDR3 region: CASSPLGIEQFF. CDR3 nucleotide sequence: TGTGCCAGCAGCCCCCTAGGGATTGAGCAGTTCTTC.